This T cell receptor beta chain was recovered during a study of blood T cells in healthy people across ages. A remark on this clonotype: What it binds is unknown.

Study-level points and caveats: Without sorted subsets, naive and antigen-experienced compartments could not be conclusively compared.

Using a J-beta primer mix together with a sample-barcoded 5' primer, a second PCR was run for about 7 to 12 cycles. TCRdb redid the calling of the 5' RACE reads with MiXCR, one entry per CDR3 protein. The table shows 900,000 to 950,000 distinct CDR3 sequences, with around 29% occurring only once. These records were also assigned to another study, of T cells of mothers and their children.

Specimen: blood. This sequence originates from a woman aged 40 to 50 in good health.

CDR3 DNA sequence: TGTGCCAGCAGTCAATCCGGGACAGGTGGCGATACGCAGTATTTT. Protein: CASSQSGTGGDTQYF. The genes are TRBV12-3 or TRBV12-4 and TRBJ2-3; 8 positions match TRBD1. The J segment lost 6 bases and the V segment lost 5 bases, leaving 10 bases of the junction unmatched. CDR3 length: 15 amino acids.